One sample yielded the 21 T cell receptor beta chains listed below, sequenced in a study of cytomegalovirus exposure and HLA in healthy donors (dated by TCRdb to the late 2010s). The library came from the immunoSEQ multiplex PCR assay. The multiplex PCR relied on a mix of 60 forward primers for TCR Vbeta segments and 13 reverse primers for TCR Jbeta segments. Imported from immuneACCESS, the table was reduced by TCRdb to in-frame sequences with V and J called. These copies leave out some clones; in studies compared against another copy, an unresolved V gene accounts for under half, and the cause of the remainder is not known. This sample's table contains tens of thousands of clones. The top ten clones comprise around 7.4% of the sample. The sequenced sample was PBMCs. These receptors were taken from a male donor in good health and CMV-seronegative.

The chain carries TRBV6-5 and TRBJ2-3, with 9 bases identical to TRBD2. Trimming cost V 6 bases and J 0 bases; bases outside gene matches: 4. CDR3 length: 15 residues. The germline gives CDR1 MNHEY, CDR2 SVGAGI. The CDR3 here is CASRDLAGSTDTQYF. Written as DNA, the CDR3 is TGTGCCAGCAGGGATCTAGCGGGGAGCACAGATACGCAGTATTTT.

The chain joins TRBV12-5 to TRBJ2-7; maybe TRBD2 (5 bases). Trimming pared 0 bases from V and 3 bases from J, leaving 12 bases between. The CDR3 length is 15 residues. Germline values: CDR1 LGHNT, CDR2 FRNRAP. The CDR3 nucleotides read TGTGCTAGTGGTTTGGTACGTGCTAGCTACTACGAGCAGTACTTC. Translation: CASGLVRASYYEQYF.

The V and J genes are TRBV18 and TRBJ2-7; 7 bases align to TRBD1. This CDR3 comprises 13 residues. The J segment lost 5 bases and the V segment lost 2 bases, leaving 3 bases of the junction unmatched. From germline, CDR1 is KGHSH and CDR2 LQKENI. In nucleotides, the CDR3 is TGTGCCAGCTCACCAACAGGGGTGAACGAGCAGTACTTC. Translated, it gives CASSPTGVNEQYF.

The gene calls are TRBV25-1 and TRBJ1-2; D is undetermined. Trimming took 4 bases from V and 4 from J, leaving 10 bases between them. Per germline, CDR1 MGHDK and CDR2 SYGVNS. The CDR3 is made up of 13 amino acids. The CDR3 region has the DNA TGTGCCAGCAGTGCCCCTGCAGGCTATGGCTACACCTTC. Translation: CASSAPAGYGYTF.

The chain uses TRBV29-1 and TRBJ2-1; TRBD2 matches 13 bases. CDR1 is SQVTM and CDR2 is ANQGSEA in the germline V gene. Trimming cost V 6 bases and J 9 bases; bases outside gene matches: 8. The CDR3 has 14 residues. As DNA, the CDR3 is TGCAGCGTCCTAACTAGCGGGAGGGTGGCTGAGCAGTTCTTC. Translating it yields CSVLTSGRVAEQFF.

The V and J genes are TRBV29-1 and TRBJ1-1; D unclear. CDR1 is SQVTM, CDR2 ANQGSEA, per germline. V dropped 5 bases and J dropped 1 base, with 17 bases sitting between them. The CDR3 is 15 residues long. The CDR3 loop is CSVKPSYPENTEAFF. The DNA of the CDR3 is TGCAGCGTTAAACCCTCCTACCCCGAGAACACTGAAGCTTTCTTT. Variable domain in full (rest from reference TRBV29-1 and TRBJ1-1): SAVISQKPSRDICQRGTSLTIQCQVDSQVTMMFWYRQQPGQSLTLIATANQGSEATYESGFVIDKFPISRPNLTFSTLTVSNMSPEDSSIYLCSVKPSYPENTEAFFGQGTRLTVV.

V is TRBV29-1 and J is TRBJ1-1; D is ambiguous. Between the trimmed V and J ends, which lost 5 bases and 1 base, there was a span of 11 bases. CDR3 length equals 13 residues. Looked up from germline, CDR1 is SQVTM and CDR2 is ANQGSEA. CDR3 amino acids: CSVKYSSNTEAFF. The CDR3 DNA reads TGCAGCGTTAAATACAGCTCGAACACTGAAGCTTTCTTT.

The genes are TRBV11-2 and TRBJ1-1; tentative D call: TRBD1 (6 bases). This CDR3 has 14 amino acids. CDR1 is SGHAT and CDR2 is FQNNGV in the germline V gene. The V gene lost 4 bases and the J gene lost 6 bases, with 15 bases spanning the gap. The chain's CDR3 is CASSSGRGRPEAFF. In DNA, the CDR3 is TGTGCCAGCAGCTCCGGCAGGGGACGGCCTGAAGCTTTCTTT.

The J gene is TRBJ2-1, the V gene TRBV11-2, with 7 bases lining up with TRBD2. CDR1 and CDR2 from the germline V gene are SGHAT and FQNNGV. This CDR3 region has 15 residues. Germline trimming cut 5 bases from V and 4 bases from J; bases unmatched to any gene: 8. CDR3 protein: CASSPAGVSYNEQFF. DNA of the CDR3: TGTGCCAGCAGCCCCGCGGGAGTATCGTACAATGAGCAGTTCTTC.

This chain connects TRBV14 to TRBJ2-5; TRBD2 aligns across 8 bases. The ends lost 4 bases at V and 7 bases at J; junction bases unmatched: 8. The CDR3 covers 14 residues. Germline V gene sequence: CDR1 SGHDN, CDR2 FVKESK. The CDR3 bases are TGTGCCAGCAGCCCCCCGACTAGCGACGTGACCCAGTACTTC. This translates into CASSPPTSDVTQYF.

The chain has TRBV5-1 and TRBJ2-7; D may be TRBD2 (7 bases). This CDR3 is built from 14 residues. Trimming left V 4 bases short and J 9 bases short, with 20 bases between. CDR1 and CDR2 (germline): SGHRS, YFSETQ. CDR3 nucleotide sequence: TGCGCCAGCAGCAAGGGGGACCCCCCGGGGGGGCAGTACTTC. It translates to CASSKGDPPGGQYF.

J is TRBJ2-1 and V is TRBV20-1; D is unclear. The germline V gene has CDR1 DFQATT and CDR2 SNEGSKA (reference sequence). Trimming removed 1 base from V and 7 bases from J, with 2 bases in between. This CDR3 spans 10 amino acids. CDR3 nucleotide sequence: TGCAGTGCTAGAGCGAATGAGCAGTTCTTC. It codes for CSARANEQFF.

CDR3 DNA: TGTGCCAGCAGTGAGGGAGCTTTTGTATTTGAAGCTTTCTTT. Translating gives CASSEGAFVFEAFF. The gene calls are TRBV2 and TRBJ1-1; D gene ambiguous. Per germline, CDR1 SNHLY and CDR2 FYNNEI. V lost 3 bases and J lost 7, with 15 bases in between. The CDR3 length is 14 residues.

The chain recombines TRBV5-6 with TRBJ1-2; 8 nucleotides line up with TRBD1. V shed 4 bases, J shed 8 bases, and the junction held 10 bases outside the gene matches. This CDR3 comprises 14 residues. The germline CDR1 and CDR2 sequences are SGHDT and YYEEEE. The CDR3 spells CASSPTDREKGYTF. CDR3 DNA sequence: TGTGCCAGCAGCCCTACGGACAGGGAGAAGGGCTACACCTTC.

Concerning this clone itself: This CDR3 is also generated by other DNA sequences in the sample. The chain is built from TRBV18 and TRBJ2-2, with a possible D match to TRBD2 (6 bases). Looked up from germline, CDR1 is KGHSH and CDR2 is LQKENI. The ends were cut back, 6 bases at V and 4 bases at J, with 12 bases in the middle. This CDR3 spans 14 amino acids. The CDR3 coding sequence is TGTGCCAGCTCCGGAGGGCTTCGCACCGGGGAGCTGTTTTTT. The encoded protein is CASSGGLRTGELFF.

The chain joins TRBV11-1 to TRBJ2-7; a weak D match, TRBD1 (5 bases). The CDR3 totals 12 residues. Trimming stripped 2 bases from V and 3 bases from J, with 5 bases between. Per germline, CDR1 SGHAT and CDR2 FQDESV (reference sequence). This chain's CDR3 is CASSLQGYEQYF. The CDR3 DNA follows: TGTGCCAGCAGCTTACAGGGCTACGAGCAGTACTTC. The full variable domain, its missing parts supplied by reference TRBV11-1 and TRBJ2-7, is EAEVAQSPRYKITEKSQAVAFWCDPISGHATLYWYRQILGQGPELLVQFQDESVVDDSQLPKDRFSAERLKGVDSTLKIQPAELGDSAMYLCASSLQGYEQYFGPGTRLTVT.

The chain employs TRBV4-1 and TRBJ2-7; 11 bases match TRBD2. Germline-derived CDR1 and CDR2 are MGHRA and YSYEKL. The junction had 2 bases not matched to a gene; V was cut back by 3 bases and J by 4 bases. The CDR3 has 14 residues. Here the CDR3 reads CASSQGLAVYEQYF. The CDR3 DNA sequence: TGCGCCAGCAGCCAGGGACTAGCGGTATACGAGCAGTACTTC.

J is TRBJ2-1 and V is TRBV7-6; the D gene is possibly TRBD2 (6 bases). The CDR3 is made up of 16 amino acids. Trimming shortened V by 5 bases and J by 4 bases, and 18 bases separated the two germline ends. Germline V gives CDR1 SGHVS, CDR2 FNYEAQ. CDR3 protein: CASSARPGLKYNEQFF. The CDR3 DNA sequence: TGTGCCAGCAGCGCCCGGCCGGGACTCAAGTACAATGAGCAGTTCTTC.

The chain joins TRBV30 to TRBJ1-3, with unresolved D. The CDR3 is 15 amino acids. V was trimmed by 0 bases and J by 0 bases, leaving 9 bases between them. Germline CDR1 is GTSNPN and CDR2 is SVGIG (reference sequence). CDR3 amino acids: CAWSVGGTSGNTIYF. The CDR3 coding sequence is TGTGCCTGGAGTGTCGGAGGTACCTCTGGAAACACCATATATTTT.

The V call is TRBV6-5, the J call TRBJ2-3; D gene uncertain. CDR3 length: 13 residues. Germline CDR1 and CDR2: MNHEY and SVGAGI. V was cut by 2 bases and J by 4 bases, with 7 bases left in between. DNA for the CDR3: TGTGCCAGCAGTTACAAGACTGCAGATACGCAGTATTTT. This sequence encodes CASSYKTADTQYF.

The chain combines TRBV7-9 with TRBJ2-5, with TRBD2 identical over 7 bases. This CDR3 spans 14 amino acids. The junction had 4 bases not matched to a gene; V was cut back by 2 bases and J by 4 bases. Germline V gives CDR1 SEHNR, CDR2 FQNEAQ (reference sequence). CDR3 region: CASSLTSGGETQYF. The CDR3 coding sequence is TGTGCCAGCAGCTTAACTTCGGGGGGAGAGACCCAGTACTTC.